This is a list of T cell receptor beta chains from one sample in a study of beta chain features in type 1 diabetes. Data came from immunoSEQ multiplex PCR; TCRdb stores just in-frame clones and leaves some out. Of hundreds of thousands of clones listed, roughly 16% are singletons. The sequenced sample was naive CD4+ T cells from blood. These receptors all stem from a young man in good health. The CDR3 runs from the conserved cysteine through the conserved F or W. The D gene is left open where the match is weak. Expanded clones get a size class; other rows say once, few or many, or leave the size out.

-	TRBV29-1	TRBJ1-1	-	TGCAGCGGGGCCAGGGGATACTCCTACATGAACACTGAAGCTTTCTTT	CSGARGYSYMNTEAFF
-	TRBV28	TRBJ1-2	TRBD1	TGTGCCAGCAGTTACCTACCAGGGGGCTCTGGCTACACCTTC	CASSYLPGGSGYTF
-	TRBV13	TRBJ2-1	-	TGTGCCAGCAGCCACCTCGGCAGGAGCTCCTACAATGAGCAGTTCTTC	CASSHLGRSSYNEQFF
-	TRBV19	TRBJ1-2	TRBD1	TGTGCCAGTAGTTCTCGGGACAGGGTAACCTATGGCTACACCTTC	CASSSRDRVTYGYTF
-	TRBV6-5	TRBJ2-7	-	TGTGCCAGCAGTGCCTCAGGGAGGTCCTACGAGCAGTACTTC	CASSASGRSYEQYF
-	TRBV28	TRBJ2-1	TRBD1	TGTGCCAGCAGTTCCCCGGGACAGGGGATTCACGAGCAGTTCTTC	CASSSPGQGIHEQFF
few	TRBV29-1	TRBJ1-1	-	TGCAGCGTTGATCGCGGTTCGAACACTGAAGCTTTCTTT	CSVDRGSNTEAFF
few	TRBV18	TRBJ2-3	-	TGTGCCAGCTCACGGGGGAACATAGGTACAGATACGCAGTATTTT	CASSRGNIGTDTQYF
-	TRBV12-5	TRBJ2-3	-	TGTGCTAGTGGTTTGGGGGACTTGGTTAGCACAGATACGCAGTATTTT	CASGLGDLVSTDTQYF
few	TRBV10-3	TRBJ2-1	TRBD2	TGTGCCATCAGTGAGTCTAGGACTAGCGGGAGAACAAGGAATGAGCAGTTCTTC	CAISESRTSGRTRNEQFF
-	TRBV6-1	TRBJ1-1	-	TGTGCCAGCAGTGAACAGGGTCTAAGGTACGGGAACACTGAAGCTTTCTTT	CASSEQGLRYGNTEAFF
few	TRBV6-4	TRBJ1-2	TRBD1	TGTGCCAGCAGTTGGACAGGGGGTTCGAACTATGGCTACACCTTC	CASSWTGGSNYGYTF
few	TRBV29-1	TRBJ2-3	TRBD2	TGCAGCGTTAGCGGGAGGGCAGATACGCAGTATTTT	CSVSGRADTQYF
-	TRBV4-2	TRBJ1-5	TRBD1	TGTGCCAGCAGCCCTACCAGACGGGACAGGGGGCGCAAAAGCAATCAGCCCCAGCATTTT	CASSPTRRDRGRKSNQPQHF
few	TRBV7-3	TRBJ2-5	TRBD1	TGTGCCAGCAGCTTAAGGCGACAGGGGACGGAGACCCAGTACTTC	CASSLRRQGTETQYF
-	TRBV28	TRBJ1-5	TRBD1	TGTGCCATAGATAGACAGGGCGGCAATCAGCCCCAGCATTTT	CAIDRQGGNQPQHF
-	TRBV7-2	TRBJ1-2	TRBD1	TGTGCCAGCAGCTCGGGGGGACAGGGCCCTGCTAACTATGGCTACACCTTC	CASSSGGQGPANYGYTF
few	TRBV6-5	TRBJ1-1	-	TGTGCCAGCAGTTATCGGAGGAACACTGAAGCTTTCTTT	CASSYRRNTEAFF
few	TRBV9	TRBJ1-2	-	TGTGCCAGCAGCGCCGGCCTTACCAATCTTGGCTACACCTTC	CASSAGLTNLGYTF
-	TRBV28	TRBJ2-3	TRBD1	TGTGCCAGTGGACAGGGTGGGGGTACGCAGTATTTT	CASGQGGGTQYF
-	TRBV11-3	TRBJ2-7	-	TGTGCCAGCAGCTTAGGGGAGACCCGTTGGGACGAGCAGTACTTC	CASSLGETRWDEQYF
-	TRBV19	TRBJ2-6	-	TGTGCCAGTAAACAGGCCTTCCTCCCGGGGGCCAACGTCCTGACTTTC	CASKQAFLPGANVLTF
few	TRBV5-4	TRBJ2-3	-	TGTGCCAGCACATTCATGGGGCGGCGCACAGATACGCAGTATTTT	CASTFMGRRTDTQYF
-	TRBV4-3	TRBJ2-6	-	TGCGCCAGCAGCCAAGCTGCAGGCACCTCTGGGGCCAACGTCCTGACTTTC	CASSQAAGTSGANVLTF
few	TRBV18	TRBJ2-7	TRBD1	TGTGCCAGCTCAACGGGACAGGGCCTTCGCTACGAGCAGTACTTC	CASSTGQGLRYEQYF
few	TRBV23-1	TRBJ1-1	-	TGCGCCAGCAGTCAAATCCACGCGGATTGGTGGACATTCGGGGCTTTCTTT	CASSQIHADWWTFGAFF
few	TRBV30	TRBJ1-5	-	TGTGCCTGGGGTGGAGGGAGCCGGCAGCCCCAGCATTTT	CAWGGGSRQPQHF
-	TRBV30	TRBJ2-1	-	TGTGCCTGGAGTGTACTAGTACGGAGCTCCTACAATGAGCAGTTCTTC	CAWSVLVRSSYNEQFF
-	TRBV7-8	TRBJ2-5	TRBD1	TGTGCCAGCAGAACTGGGACAGGGGGAGAGACCCAGTACTTC	CASRTGTGGETQYF
few	TRBV6-1	TRBJ2-7	-	TGTGCCAGCAGTGAGGGCGGGGTTGGGCAGTACTTC	CASSEGGVGQYF
-	TRBV9	TRBJ2-1	-	TGTGCCAGCACCTCCGGCGGTGAGCAGTTCTTC	CASTSGGEQFF
few	TRBV18	TRBJ2-3	TRBD2	TGTGCCAGCTCACCACGCGCGGGAGGGGGTACAGATACGCAGTATTTT	CASSPRAGGGTDTQYF
-	TRBV7-9	TRBJ2-7	TRBD1	TGTGCCAGCAGCCCACTCCCCCTCGGACAGGGATTTTCGTACTTC	CASSPLPLGQGFSYF